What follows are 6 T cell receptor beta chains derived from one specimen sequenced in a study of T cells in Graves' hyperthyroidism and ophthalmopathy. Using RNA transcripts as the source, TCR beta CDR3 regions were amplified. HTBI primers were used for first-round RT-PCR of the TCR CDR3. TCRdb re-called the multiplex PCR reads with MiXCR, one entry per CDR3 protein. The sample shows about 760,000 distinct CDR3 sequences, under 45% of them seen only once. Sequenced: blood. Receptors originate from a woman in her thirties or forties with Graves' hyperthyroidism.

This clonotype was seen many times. The CDR3 is CSAAGTGDGETQYF. The CDR3, as DNA: TGCAGTGCTGCCGGGACAGGGGATGGAGAGACCCAGTACTTC. V and J are TRBV20-1 and TRBJ2-5; 10 bases align to TRBD1. Losses at the gene ends were 5 bases for V and 4 bases for J; bases not matched to a gene: 7. This CDR3 is built from 14 residues. CDR1 is DFQATT and CDR2 is SNEGSKA in the germline V gene (reference sequence).

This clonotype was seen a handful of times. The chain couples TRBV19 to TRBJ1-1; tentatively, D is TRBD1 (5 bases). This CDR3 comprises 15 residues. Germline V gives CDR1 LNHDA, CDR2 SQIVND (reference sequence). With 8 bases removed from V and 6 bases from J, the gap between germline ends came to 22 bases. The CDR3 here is CASQAGTFWGAEAFF. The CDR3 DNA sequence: TGTGCCAGTCAAGCCGGGACCTTTTGGGGGGCTGAAGCTTTCTTT.

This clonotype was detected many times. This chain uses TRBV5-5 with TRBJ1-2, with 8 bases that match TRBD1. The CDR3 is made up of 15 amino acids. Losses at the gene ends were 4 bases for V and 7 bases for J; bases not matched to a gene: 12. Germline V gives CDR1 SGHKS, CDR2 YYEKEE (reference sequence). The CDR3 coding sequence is TGTGCCAGCAGCCTTGAGACAGGGGTAACCCCTGGCTACACCTTC. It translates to CASSLETGVTPGYTF.

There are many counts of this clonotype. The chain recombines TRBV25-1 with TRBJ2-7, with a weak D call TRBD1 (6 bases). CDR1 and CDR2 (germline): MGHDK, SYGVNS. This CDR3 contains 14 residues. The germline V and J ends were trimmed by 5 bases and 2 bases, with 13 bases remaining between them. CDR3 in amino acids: CASSPKTGPYEQYF. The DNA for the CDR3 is TGTGCCAGCAGTCCTAAGACAGGCCCCTACGAGCAGTACTTC.

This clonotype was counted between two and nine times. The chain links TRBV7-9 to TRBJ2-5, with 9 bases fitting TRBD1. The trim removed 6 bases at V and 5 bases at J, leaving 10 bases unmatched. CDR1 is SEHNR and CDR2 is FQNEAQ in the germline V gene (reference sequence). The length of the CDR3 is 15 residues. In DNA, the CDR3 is TGTGCCAGCAGTGGGACGGACAGGGGCGGTGAGACCCAGTACTTC. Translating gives CASSGTDRGGETQYF.

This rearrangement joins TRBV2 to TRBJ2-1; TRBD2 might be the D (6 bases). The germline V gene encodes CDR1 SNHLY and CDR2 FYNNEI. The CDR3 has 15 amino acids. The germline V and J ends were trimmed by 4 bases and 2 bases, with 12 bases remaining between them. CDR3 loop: CASSASTGAYNEQFF. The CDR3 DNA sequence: TGTGCCAGCAGTGCGTCGACGGGAGCCTACAATGAGCAGTTCTTC.